A single sample gave rise to the 25 T cell receptor beta chains below, sequenced in a study of T cell responses to AZD1222 COVID-19 vaccine. Assay used: immunoSEQ multiplex PCR; TCRdb lists only in-frame clones, some missing. The data contain roughly 180,000 clones, about nine tenths of them seen just once; the ten biggest clones take up approximately 2.5%. The sequencing used peripheral blood, collected on day 0 of AZD1222 vaccination. All receptors come from an adult in good health.

V is TRBV5-8 and J is TRBJ2-2, with D perhaps TRBD2 (6 bases). The germline V gene has CDR1 SGHTS and CDR2 YDEGEE. Deletions cut 3 bases from V and 7 bases from J, with 19 bases between. The CDR3 sequence is 16 residues long. Written as DNA, the CDR3 is TGTGCCAGCAGCTGGGGAAGTATAGCGGCCGACGGGGAGCTGTTTTTT. It encodes CASSWGSIAADGELFF.

The V call is TRBV20-1, the J call TRBJ1-2; D unclear. CDR3 length equals 10 residues. Germline V lookup: CDR1 DFQATT, CDR2 SNEGSKA (reference sequence). The V and J ends lost 6 bases and 8 bases respectively, with 10 bases between them. CDR3 loop: CSAGDRGYTF. CDR3 DNA: TGCAGTGCCGGAGATCGAGGCTACACCTTC.

A single count supports this clone. The chain employs TRBV7-3 and TRBJ2-1; tentatively, D is TRBD2 (5 bases). This CDR3 region has 15 residues. In germline, CDR1 is SGHTA, CDR2 FQGTGA. Trimming left V 4 bases short and J 7 bases short, with 17 bases between. The CDR3 sequence: CASSSASAVPNEQFF. The CDR3 DNA is TGTGCCAGCAGCTCCGCTTCAGCGGTACCGAATGAGCAGTTCTTC. The full variable domain, with the rest looked up from reference TRBV7-3 and TRBJ2-1, is GAGVSQTPSNKVTEKGKYVELRCDPISGHTALYWYRQSLGQGPEFLIYFQGTGAADDSGLPNDRFFAVRPEGSVSTLKIQRTERGDSAVYLCASSSASAVPNEQFFGPGTRLTVL.

This clone was seen more than once but under ten times. The chain carries TRBV11-1 and TRBJ1-5; D remains unclear. This CDR3 spans 12 amino acids. V shed 5 bases and J shed 6 bases, with 8 bases lying between them. The germline V gene encodes CDR1 SGHAT and CDR2 FQDESV (reference sequence). The CDR3, as DNA: TGTGCCAGCAGCCTGTTGGGTCAGCCCCAGCATTTT. It is translated as CASSLLGQPQHF. The full variable domain, with the rest looked up from reference TRBV11-1 and TRBJ1-5, is EAEVAQSPRYKITEKSQAVAFWCDPISGHATLYWYRQILGQGPELLVQFQDESVVDDSQLPKDRFSAERLKGVDSTLKIQPAELGDSAMYLCASSLLGQPQHFGDGTRLSIL.

V gene TRBV18 combines with J gene TRBJ1-2; D unresolved. V was pared by 3 bases and J by 2 bases, with 10 bases between. CDR1 is KGHSH, CDR2 LQKENI, per germline. This CDR3 is built from 14 residues. CDR3 DNA sequence: TGTGCCAGCTCACCTTCCGGAGGCAACTATGGCTACACCTTC. Its translation is CASSPSGGNYGYTF. Drawing the rest from reference TRBV18 and TRBJ1-2, the complete variable domain is NAGVMQNPRHLVRRRGQEARLRCSPMKGHSHVYWYRQLPEEGLKFMVYLQKENIIDESGMPKERFSAEFPKEGPSILRIQQVVRGDSAAYFCASSPSGGNYGYTFGSGTRLTVV.

The V call is TRBV12-5, the J call TRBJ1-1; no definite D call. This CDR3 spans 15 amino acids. V dropped 0 bases and J dropped 3 bases, with 11 bases sitting between them. The germline CDR1 and CDR2 sequences are LGHNT and FRNRAP. The CDR3 DNA follows: TGTGCTAGTGGTTTGGTAATTCGGCGGCACACTGAAGCTTTCTTT. Its translation: CASGLVIRRHTEAFF.

The CDR3 coding sequence is TGTGCCAGCAGGAGGGAGGCCGGGACCGGGGAGCTGTTTTTT. It yields the protein CASRREAGTGELFF. The chain couples TRBV2 to TRBJ2-2, with D perhaps matching TRBD2 (6 bases). CDR3 length: 14 amino acids. Germline V lookup: CDR1 SNHLY, CDR2 FYNNEI. Trimming stripped 6 bases from V and 5 bases from J, with 13 bases between.

The chain joins TRBV24-1 to TRBJ2-3; 7 bases fit TRBD1. V lost 0 bases and J lost 0; bases outside the gene matches: 2. Germline CDR1 and CDR2: KGHDR and SFDVKD. The CDR3 totals 16 residues. DNA for the CDR3: TGTGCCACCAGTGATTTGGGGACAGCTAGCACAGATACGCAGTATTTT. It is translated as CATSDLGTASTDTQYF.

The rearrangement uses TRBV9 and TRBJ1-4; no reliable D call. The CDR3 spans 16 residues. Germline CDR1 and CDR2: SGDLS and YYNGEE. V lost 3 bases to trimming and J lost 0 bases, with 12 bases between them. CDR3 coding DNA: TGTGCCAGCAGCGCGCCGGGTGGTGCAACTAATGAAAAACTGTTTTTT. It is translated as CASSAPGGATNEKLFF.

This chain uses TRBV5-1 with TRBJ2-7, with D possibly TRBD2 on 6 matching bases. V dropped 0 bases and J dropped 0 bases, with 19 bases sitting between them. The CDR3 is made up of 18 amino acids. The germline V gene encodes CDR1 SGHRS and CDR2 YFSETQ. In DNA form, the CDR3 reads TGCGCCAGCAGCTTGGGACGTTCTTTTACGGGGGACTCCTACGAGCAGTACTTC. Translation gives CASSLGRSFTGDSYEQYF. Complete variable domain (other parts from reference TRBV5-1 and TRBJ2-7): KAGVTQTPRYLIKTRGQQVTLSCSPISGHRSVSWYQQTPGQGLQFLFEYFSETQRNKGNFPGRFSGRQFSNSRSEMNVSTLELGDSALYLCASSLGRSFTGDSYEQYFGPGTRLTVT.

This clone was found once. This chain links TRBV27 with TRBJ1-6; D gene ambiguous. The germline V and J ends were trimmed by 6 bases and 3 bases, with 6 bases remaining between them. The V gene's germline CDR1 is MNHEY and CDR2 SMNVEV (reference sequence). The CDR3 extends over 13 amino acids. CDR3 residues: CASRLLYNSPLHF. DNA for the CDR3: TGTGCCAGCAGGTTGCTCTATAATTCACCCCTCCACTTT.

The chain has TRBV27 and TRBJ2-3; D ambiguous. V lost 6 bases and J 0 bases, leaving 10 bases between the germline ends. The CDR3 consists of 14 residues. CDR1 is MNHEY, CDR2 SMNVEV, per germline (reference sequence). DNA of the CDR3: TGTGCCAGCAGGGTAGAGTATAGCACAGATACGCAGTATTTT. Translating it yields CASRVEYSTDTQYF.

This clone came up many times. The chain links TRBV5-1 to TRBJ1-2, with D uncertain. This CDR3 is 13 amino acids long. Germline CDR1 is SGHRS and CDR2 is YFSETQ. V shed 0 bases and J shed 8 bases, with 11 bases lying between them. CDR3 nucleotide sequence: TGCGCCAGCAGCTTGGGCCAGTTGAGGGGCTACACCTTC. This sequence encodes CASSLGQLRGYTF.

This chain joins TRBV3-1 (or the pseudogene TRBV3-2) and TRBJ2-3; D is ambiguous. V lost 5 bases and J lost 15, with 18 bases in between. Germline CDR1 is LGHDT and CDR2 is YNNKEL (reference sequence). This CDR3 is 12 amino acids long. The CDR3 DNA is TGTGCCAGCAGCTCCGCGCAGGCTTGGTTATATTTT. Protein: CASSSAQAWLYF.

This clone was counted only a few times. The V gene is TRBV12-3 or TRBV12-4, the J gene TRBJ2-2; D call uncertain. The V gene lost 6 bases and the J gene lost 0 bases, with 5 bases spanning the gap. The length of the CDR3 is 13 residues. This chain's CDR3 is CASSNTNTGELFF. In DNA form, the CDR3 reads TGTGCCAGCAGCAATACGAACACCGGGGAGCTGTTTTTT.

This rearrangement joins TRBV28 to TRBJ1-2; TRBD1 matches at 8 bases. V lost 4 bases and J lost 4; bases outside the gene matches: 8. Germline assignment: CDR1 MDHEN and CDR2 SYDVKM. CDR3 length: 15 amino acids. CDR3 DNA sequence: TGTGCCAGCAGTTCCGGGGACAGGACCGTCTATGGCTACACCTTC. Protein sequence: CASSSGDRTVYGYTF.

The chain has TRBV28 and TRBJ2-3; D is perhaps TRBD1 (6 bases). Germline V gene lookup returns CDR1 MDHEN and CDR2 SYDVKM. Trimming took off 5 bases at V and 2 bases at J, with 14 bases between the two ends. The CDR3 length is 15 residues. In DNA, the CDR3 is TGTGCCAGCAGTCCACCCGACAGGCCCACAGATACGCAGTATTTT. This codes for CASSPPDRPTDTQYF.

This clone was recorded only once. V gene TRBV7-8 combines with J gene TRBJ1-2, with D possibly matching TRBD1 (5 bases). Trimming left V 9 bases short and J 5 bases short, with 16 bases between. Per the germline V gene, CDR1 is SGHVS and CDR2 is FQNEAQ. The CDR3 length is 13 residues. The CDR3 nucleotides are TGTGCCAGTGGGGGGGAGAGGGTTTATGGCTACACCTTC. It translates to CASGGERVYGYTF.

This rearrangement joins TRBV7-9 to TRBJ2-7, with 10 positions matching TRBD1. From germline, CDR1 is SEHNR and CDR2 FQNEAQ (reference sequence). The V gene end was trimmed by 5 bases and the J gene end by 4 bases; junction bases not matched to a gene: 5. The CDR3 consists of 14 residues. This chain's CDR3 is CASSLGTGVYEQYF. The CDR3 DNA is TGTGCCAGCAGCCTTGGGACAGGGGTTTACGAGCAGTACTTC.

The genes are TRBV10-3 and TRBJ1-5, with D possibly TRBD1 on 5 matching bases. The CDR3 length is 14 residues. Germline V gives CDR1 ENHRY, CDR2 SYGVKD. Trimming left V 1 base short and J 5 bases short, with 9 bases between. In DNA form, the CDR3 reads TGTGCCATCAGTGAGTGGGGGGGTTATCAGCCCCAGCATTTT. Translating it yields CAISEWGGYQPQHF.

The chain combines TRBV19 with TRBJ1-6; 8 positions match TRBD1. The J segment lost 12 bases and the V segment lost 5 bases, leaving 12 bases of the junction unmatched. Germline V gives CDR1 LNHDA, CDR2 SQIVND (reference sequence). The CDR3 is made up of 15 amino acids. CDR3 residues: CASSFRTGPPEPLHF. The CDR3 nucleotides read TGTGCCAGTAGTTTCCGGACAGGGCCTCCGGAACCCCTCCACTTT.

This rearrangement joins TRBV18 to TRBJ1-2, with D possibly TRBD1 on 5 matching bases. Germline loops: CDR1 KGHSH, CDR2 LQKENI. The ends were cut back, 2 bases at V and 2 bases at J, with 6 bases in the middle. The CDR3 has 13 residues. The CDR3 loop reads CASSPEGNYGYTF. CDR3 coding DNA: TGTGCCAGCTCACCAGAGGGGAACTATGGCTACACCTTC. The full variable domain, its missing parts supplied by reference TRBV18 and TRBJ1-2, is NAGVMQNPRHLVRRRGQEARLRCSPMKGHSHVYWYRQLPEEGLKFMVYLQKENIIDESGMPKERFSAEFPKEGPSILRIQQVVRGDSAAYFCASSPEGNYGYTFGSGTRLTVV.

The rearrangement joins TRBV3-1 (or the pseudogene TRBV3-2) to TRBJ2-1; no clear D gene. V lost 3 bases and J lost 3, with 9 bases in between. The germline V gene encodes CDR1 LGHDT and CDR2 YNNKEL (reference sequence). The CDR3 is 14 amino acids. The CDR3 protein is CASSHSQFYNEQFF. Here the CDR3 DNA reads TGTGCCAGCAGCCACTCCCAATTCTACAATGAGCAGTTCTTC.

This chain joins TRBV28 and TRBJ1-2; TRBD1 aligns across 7 bases. Germline loops: CDR1 MDHEN, CDR2 SYDVKM. This CDR3 comprises 17 residues. With 4 bases clipped from V and 7 bases from J, the junction kept 18 bases outside the gene matches. CDR3 in amino acids: CASSSRVTYRGLAGYTF. The CDR3 bases are TGTGCCAGCAGTTCAAGGGTTACGTACAGGGGTTTGGCTGGCTACACCTTC.

The chain uses TRBV12-3 or TRBV12-4 and TRBJ2-7; a weak D match, TRBD2 (5 bases). V was trimmed by 3 bases and J by 7 bases, leaving 13 bases between them. The length of the CDR3 is 13 residues. This CDR3 reads CASSFSGKMEQYF. CDR3 DNA: TGTGCCAGCAGTTTCTCCGGGAAGATGGAGCAGTACTTC.